Listed below are T cell receptor beta chains from one sample, sequenced in a study of cytomegalovirus exposure and HLA in healthy donors. The method was immunoSEQ multiplex PCR; TCRdb's version includes in-frame clones alone and lacks a portion of them. Among 120,000 to 150,000 clones, 75% to 80% were seen once, and the ten largest hold around 1.7%. Material: PBMCs. Receptors were obtained from a woman aged 30 to 39 in good health and CMV-seronegative. CDR3s leave out the opening cysteine and the closing phenylalanine or tryptophan. Clone size is stated in some rows and not others, as once, few, many or a class when expanded.

v_call: TRBV21-1; clone_size: .; cdr3_aa: ASSKRGGHQLQH
v_call: TRBV5-1; clone_size: .; cdr3_aa: ASSLASGGTYNEQF
v_call: TRBV27; clone_size: .; cdr3_aa: ASRMTGEGEKLF
v_call: TRBV4-3; clone_size: .; cdr3_aa: ASSQDGRNYGYT
v_call: TRBV7-3; clone_size: .; cdr3_aa: ASSFRPVWGQGDTEAF
v_call: TRBV6-1; clone_size: once; cdr3_aa: ASIIAGNQETQY
v_call: TRBV11-2; clone_size: .; cdr3_aa: ASNRRPDRENTEAF
v_call: TRBV5-1; clone_size: .; cdr3_aa: ASSFGGPRTDTQY
v_call: TRBV27; clone_size: .; cdr3_aa: ASSFRRGTNQFRDLNTEAF
v_call: TRBV4-3; clone_size: few; cdr3_aa: ASSQEGQPNQPQH
v_call: TRBV11-2; clone_size: .; cdr3_aa: ASSLNPGTGGNQPQH
v_call: TRBV7-2; clone_size: .; cdr3_aa: ASSLAGQVQETQY
v_call: TRBV7-6; clone_size: .; cdr3_aa: ASSLDGTNWAYEQY
v_call: TRBV6-1; clone_size: .; cdr3_aa: ASRNGTGGYNEQF
v_call: TRBV11-2; clone_size: few; cdr3_aa: ASSLQGQGDLYGYT
v_call: TRBV18; clone_size: .; cdr3_aa: ASSPPTGYGYT
v_call: TRBV4-2; clone_size: .; cdr3_aa: ASREGQGSNQPQH
v_call: TRBV14; clone_size: .; cdr3_aa: ASSLLQNYGYT
v_call: TRBV5-1; clone_size: .; cdr3_aa: ASSERQGNRDEAF
v_call: TRBV18; clone_size: .; cdr3_aa: ASSLSGANEKLF
v_call: TRBV28; clone_size: .; cdr3_aa: ASHQGAGAEAF
v_call: TRBV11-3; clone_size: .; cdr3_aa: ASSLGQANTGELF
v_call: TRBV5-1; clone_size: .; cdr3_aa: ASSFGDRDLGEAF
v_call: TRBV28; clone_size: .; cdr3_aa: ASSLTSSTEQY
v_call: TRBV7-2; clone_size: .; cdr3_aa: ASSGTGLNYGYT
v_call: TRBV2; clone_size: .; cdr3_aa: ASSEKRRKETQY
v_call: TRBV19; clone_size: .; cdr3_aa: ASSIDPDRAPATNEKLF
v_call: TRBV5-4; clone_size: .; cdr3_aa: ASRRGQGTNNEKLF
v_call: TRBV23-1; clone_size: .; cdr3_aa: ASSRRDSNQPQH
v_call: TRBV6-5; clone_size: .; cdr3_aa: ASSYVGQGDEQY
v_call: TRBV7-3; clone_size: .; cdr3_aa: ASSPTGVAEAF
v_call: TRBV25-1; clone_size: .; cdr3_aa: ASSESEGYNEQF
v_call: TRBV6-1; clone_size: .; cdr3_aa: ASSVREPQH
v_call: TRBV4-2; clone_size: .; cdr3_aa: ASSQLAGEDTGELF
v_call: TRBV2; clone_size: .; cdr3_aa: ASRRGLTYEQY
v_call: TRBV19; clone_size: .; cdr3_aa: ASSILGDTQY
v_call: TRBV27; clone_size: few; cdr3_aa: ASSIWTGDTEAF
v_call: TRBV4-3; clone_size: .; cdr3_aa: ASSRGAGYGYT
v_call: TRBV9; clone_size: .; cdr3_aa: ASSPHVGEAEQY
v_call: TRBV5-4; clone_size: few; cdr3_aa: ASSLPGQDTEAF
v_call: TRBV5-1; clone_size: .; cdr3_aa: ASSLGEMNTEAF
v_call: TRBV5-1; clone_size: .; cdr3_aa: ASSFTGGSEETQY
v_call: TRBV11-3; clone_size: .; cdr3_aa: ASSPLRDLYGYT
v_call: TRBV2; clone_size: .; cdr3_aa: ASRSDRGERVTQY
v_call: TRBV6-1; clone_size: .; cdr3_aa: ASISPIGAGAF
v_call: TRBV6-1; clone_size: .; cdr3_aa: ASSDGPQSNEQF
v_call: TRBV4-1; clone_size: few; cdr3_aa: ASSHGKGAISYNEQF
v_call: TRBV11-2; clone_size: .; cdr3_aa: ASSLEDGSSYEQY
v_call: TRBV5-6; clone_size: .; cdr3_aa: ASSLLIWKRGGKDGYT
v_call: TRBV5-1; clone_size: few; cdr3_aa: ASSPADREESPLH
v_call: TRBV29-1; clone_size: .; cdr3_aa: SVAGSLNEKLF
v_call: TRBV14; clone_size: .; cdr3_aa: ASSQEGRGTDTQY
v_call: TRBV6-1; clone_size: few; cdr3_aa: AASSGGQNTGELF
v_call: TRBV4-1; clone_size: .; cdr3_aa: ASSLGQGSGYT
v_call: TRBV19; clone_size: .; cdr3_aa: ASSMKGTGGAGYGYT
v_call: TRBV4-1; clone_size: .; cdr3_aa: ASSQGTGGEKGQETQY
v_call: TRBV20-1; clone_size: few; cdr3_aa: SASGQGTY